The 3 T cell receptor beta chains in this list originate from one sample, sequenced in a study of blood T cell repertoires in COVID-19. Using immunoSEQ multiplex PCR, the repertoire was profiled, and TCRdb retains in-frame clones only, with some absent. The sample lists 150,000 to 200,000 clones, approximately 80% occurring once. The specimen was peripheral blood. All receptors come from a woman aged 40-49 years with COVID-19, enrolled during active disease.

This clone was observed once. The V and J genes are TRBV14 and TRBJ1-6; D is ambiguous. Trimming stripped 2 bases from V and 0 bases from J, with 5 bases between. The CDR3 length is 15 residues. Germline CDR1 and CDR2: SGHDN and FVKESK. The CDR3: CASSQPGSYNSPLHF. The CDR3, as DNA: TGTGCCAGCAGCCAACCCGGCTCCTATAATTCACCCCTCCACTTT.

This clone was seen only a few times. The CDR3 protein is CASSDVGQGSGNTIYF. The CDR3 DNA reads TGTGCCAGCAGTGACGTTGGACAGGGCTCTGGAAACACCATATATTTT. The rearrangement joins TRBV6-1 to TRBJ1-3; TRBD1 matches 8 bases. Germline loops: CDR1 MNHNS, CDR2 SASEGT. V dropped 3 bases and J dropped 0; count of bases not matched to a gene: 4. The CDR3 spans 16 residues.

This clone was seen only once. The V call is TRBV4-1, the J call TRBJ2-5; TRBD2 is a possible D gene (6 bases). The CDR3 extends over 15 amino acids. Germline V gene data show CDR1 as MGHRA and CDR2 as YSYEKL. Trimming took 0 bases from V and 2 from J, leaving 10 bases between them. The DNA of the CDR3 is TGCGCCAGCAGCCAAGATCCGGGAGATCAAGAGACCCAGTACTTC. Protein sequence: CASSQDPGDQETQYF.